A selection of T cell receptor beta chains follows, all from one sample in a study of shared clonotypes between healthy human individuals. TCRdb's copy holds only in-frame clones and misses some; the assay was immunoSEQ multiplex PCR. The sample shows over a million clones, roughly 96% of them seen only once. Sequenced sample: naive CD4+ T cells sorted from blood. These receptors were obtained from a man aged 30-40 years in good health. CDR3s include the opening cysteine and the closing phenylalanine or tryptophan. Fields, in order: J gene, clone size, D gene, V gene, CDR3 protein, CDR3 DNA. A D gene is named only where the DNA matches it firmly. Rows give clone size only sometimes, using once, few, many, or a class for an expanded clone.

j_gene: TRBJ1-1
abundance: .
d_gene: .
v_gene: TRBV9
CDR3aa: CASSVGPGANTEAFF
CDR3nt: TGTGCCAGCAGCGTAGGGCCGGGAGCGAACACTGAAGCTTTCTTT

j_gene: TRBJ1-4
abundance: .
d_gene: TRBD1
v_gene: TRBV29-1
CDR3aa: CSALQGSNEKLFF
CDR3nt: TGCAGCGCTCTACAGGGGAGTAATGAAAAACTGTTTTTT

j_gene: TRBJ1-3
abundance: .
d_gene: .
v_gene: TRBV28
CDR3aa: CASSRQVSGNTIYF
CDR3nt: TGTGCCAGCAGTAGACAGGTCTCTGGAAACACCATATATTTT

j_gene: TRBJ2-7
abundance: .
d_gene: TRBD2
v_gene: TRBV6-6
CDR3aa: CASSVTGTSYEQYF
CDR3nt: TGTGCCAGCAGTGTAACCGGGACTAGCTACGAGCAGTACTTC

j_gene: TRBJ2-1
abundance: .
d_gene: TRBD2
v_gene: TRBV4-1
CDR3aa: CASSHGLAGGYEQFF
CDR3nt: TGCGCCAGCAGCCACGGACTAGCGGGAGGGTATGAGCAGTTCTTC

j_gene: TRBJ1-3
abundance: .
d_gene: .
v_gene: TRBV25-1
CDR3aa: CASSEFFQVSGNTIYF
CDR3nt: TGTGCCAGCAGTGAATTCTTCCAGGTCTCTGGAAACACCATATATTTT

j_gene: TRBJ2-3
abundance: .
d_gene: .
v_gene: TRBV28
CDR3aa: CASSLGGFPDTQYF
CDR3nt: TGTGCCAGCAGTTTGGGGGGTTTCCCAGATACGCAGTATTTT

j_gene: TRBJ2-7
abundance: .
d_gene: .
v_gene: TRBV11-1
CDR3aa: CASSLTEGLPYEQYF
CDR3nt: TGTGCCAGCAGCTTAACAGAGGGGCTTCCCTACGAGCAGTACTTC

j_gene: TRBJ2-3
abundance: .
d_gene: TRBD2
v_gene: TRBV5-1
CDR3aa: CASSPGLAESTDTQYF
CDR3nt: TGCGCCAGCAGCCCAGGACTAGCGGAAAGCACAGATACGCAGTATTTT

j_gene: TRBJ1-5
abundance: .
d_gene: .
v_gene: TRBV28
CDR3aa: CASRTVGDQPQHF
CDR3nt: TGTGCCAGCCGGACCGTCGGGGATCAGCCCCAGCATTTT

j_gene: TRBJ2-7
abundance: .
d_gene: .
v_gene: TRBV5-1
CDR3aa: CASSSEVPYEQYF
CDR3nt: TGCGCCAGCAGCTCAGAAGTCCCCTACGAGCAGTACTTC

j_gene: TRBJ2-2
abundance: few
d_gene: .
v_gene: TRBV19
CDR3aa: CASSIVSRPTGELFF
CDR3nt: TGTGCCAGTAGTATAGTGTCGAGGCCCACCGGGGAGCTGTTTTTT

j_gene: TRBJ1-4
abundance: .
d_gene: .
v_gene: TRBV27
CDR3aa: CASSFQGRATNEKLFF
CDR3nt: TGTGCCAGCAGTTTTCAGGGGCGAGCAACTAATGAAAAACTGTTTTTT

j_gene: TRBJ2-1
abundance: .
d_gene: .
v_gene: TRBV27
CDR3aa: CASSQTAYNEQFF
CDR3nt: TGTGCCAGCAGTCAGACAGCCTACAATGAGCAGTTCTTC

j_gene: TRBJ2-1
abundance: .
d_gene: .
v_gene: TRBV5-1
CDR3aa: CASSFRDSTHSQQFF
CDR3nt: TGCGCCAGCAGCTTTAGGGATTCAACCCACTCTCAGCAGTTCTTC

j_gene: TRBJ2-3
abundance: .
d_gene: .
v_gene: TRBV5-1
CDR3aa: CASRRGPETDTQYF
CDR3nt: TGCGCCAGCAGAAGGGGACCTGAGACAGATACGCAGTATTTT

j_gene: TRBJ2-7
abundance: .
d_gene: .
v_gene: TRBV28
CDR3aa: CASSLGSYEQYF
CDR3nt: TGTGCCAGCAGTTTAGGATCCTACGAGCAGTACTTC

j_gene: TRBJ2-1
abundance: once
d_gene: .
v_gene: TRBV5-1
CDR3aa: CASSLLNSYNEQFF
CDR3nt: TGCGCCAGCAGCTTATTAAACTCCTACAATGAGCAGTTCTTC

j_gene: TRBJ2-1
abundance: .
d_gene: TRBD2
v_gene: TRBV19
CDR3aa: CASSIARATSGHYNEQFF
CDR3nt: TGTGCCAGTAGTATAGCCCGAGCTACTAGCGGGCACTACAATGAGCAGTTCTTC

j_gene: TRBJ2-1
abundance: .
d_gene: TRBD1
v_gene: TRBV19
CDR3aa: CASTGQGDDEQFF
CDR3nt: TGTGCCAGTACCGGACAGGGGGACGATGAGCAGTTCTTC

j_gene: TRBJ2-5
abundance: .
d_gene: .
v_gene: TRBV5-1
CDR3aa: CASSGDPWTVQETQYF
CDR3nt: TGCGCCAGCAGCGGCGACCCGTGGACAGTTCAAGAGACCCAGTACTTC

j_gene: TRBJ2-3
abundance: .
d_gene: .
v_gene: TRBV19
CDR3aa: CAISLGASTDTQYF
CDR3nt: TGTGCCATCTCGTTGGGGGCATCCACAGATACGCAGTATTTT

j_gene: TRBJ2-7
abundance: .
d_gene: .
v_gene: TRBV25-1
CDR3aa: CASGGALGTYEQYF
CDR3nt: TGTGCCAGCGGAGGGGCACTTGGAACCTACGAGCAGTACTTC

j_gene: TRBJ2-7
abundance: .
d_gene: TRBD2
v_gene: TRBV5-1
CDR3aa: CASSPGLEYEQYF
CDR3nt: TGCGCCAGCAGCCCGGGACTAGAGTACGAGCAGTACTTC

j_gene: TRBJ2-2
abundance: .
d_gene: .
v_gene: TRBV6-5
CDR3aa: CASSQEYTGELFF
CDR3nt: TGTGCCAGCAGCCAGGAGTACACCGGGGAGCTGTTTTTT

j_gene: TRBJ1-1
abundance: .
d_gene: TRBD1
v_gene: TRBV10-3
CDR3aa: CAISEENFRDRGGTEAFF
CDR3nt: TGTGCCATCAGTGAGGAGAATTTCCGGGACAGGGGTGGCACTGAAGCTTTCTTT

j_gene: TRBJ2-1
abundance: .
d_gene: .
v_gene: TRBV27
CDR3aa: CASSFDSPLYNEQFF
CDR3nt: TGTGCCAGCAGTTTTGACAGCCCCCTTTACAATGAGCAGTTCTTC

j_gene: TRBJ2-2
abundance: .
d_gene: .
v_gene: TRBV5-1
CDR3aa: CASSWDLGTTGELFF
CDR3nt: TGCGCCAGCAGCTGGGACCTTGGGACGACCGGGGAGCTGTTTTTT

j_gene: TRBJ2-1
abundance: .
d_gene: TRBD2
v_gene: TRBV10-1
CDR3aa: CASTASGARNEQFF
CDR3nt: TGCGCCAGCACCGCTAGCGGGGCCCGCAATGAGCAGTTCTTC

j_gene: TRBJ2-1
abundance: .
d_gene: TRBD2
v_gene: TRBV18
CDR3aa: CASSPDQLGLAGGSSYNEQFF
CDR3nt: TGTGCCAGCTCACCAGACCAGCTTGGGTTAGCGGGCGGGAGCTCCTACAATGAGCAGTTCTTC

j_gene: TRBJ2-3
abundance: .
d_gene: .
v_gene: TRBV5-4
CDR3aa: CASSLGGRKGDTQYF
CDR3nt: TGTGCCAGCAGCTTGGGAGGGAGGAAAGGAGATACGCAGTATTTT

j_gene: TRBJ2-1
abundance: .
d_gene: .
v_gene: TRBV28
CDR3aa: CASSLENGHSSYNEQFF
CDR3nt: TGTGCCAGCAGTTTGGAGAACGGACACTCCTCCTACAATGAGCAGTTCTTC

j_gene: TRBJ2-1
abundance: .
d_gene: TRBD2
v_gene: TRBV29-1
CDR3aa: CSAHPGLARNEQFF
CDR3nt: TGCAGCGCTCATCCGGGACTAGCGAGAAATGAGCAGTTCTTC

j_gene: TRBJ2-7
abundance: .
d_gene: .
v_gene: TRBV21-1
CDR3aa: CASSKLRKSRYEQYF
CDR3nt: TGTGCCAGCAGCAAACTGCGGAAGTCCAGATACGAGCAGTACTTC

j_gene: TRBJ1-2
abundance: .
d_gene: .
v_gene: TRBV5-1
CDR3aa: CASSLGNSNYGYTF
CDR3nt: TGCGCCAGCAGCTTGGGAAACAGCAACTATGGCTACACCTTC

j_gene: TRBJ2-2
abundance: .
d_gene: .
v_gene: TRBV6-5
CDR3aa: CATYTNTGELFF
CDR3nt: TGTGCCACTTACACGAACACCGGGGAGCTGTTTTTT

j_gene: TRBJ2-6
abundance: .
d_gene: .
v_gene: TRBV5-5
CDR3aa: CASSPSGSTSGANVLTF
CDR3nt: TGTGCCAGCAGCCCCTCCGGGTCAACTTCTGGGGCCAACGTCCTGACTTTC

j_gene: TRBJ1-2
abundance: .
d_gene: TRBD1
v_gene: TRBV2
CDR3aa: CASREQGYGYTF
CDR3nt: TGTGCCAGCAGGGAACAGGGGTACGGCTACACCTTC

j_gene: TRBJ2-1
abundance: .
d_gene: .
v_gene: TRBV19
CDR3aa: CASSPHGTYNEQFF
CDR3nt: TGTGCCAGTAGTCCCCACGGGACCTACAATGAGCAGTTCTTC

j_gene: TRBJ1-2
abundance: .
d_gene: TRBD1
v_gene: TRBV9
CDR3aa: CASSVASGVWQGANYYGYTF
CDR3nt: TGTGCCAGCAGCGTAGCCTCAGGGGTATGGCAGGGGGCCAACTACTATGGCTACACCTTC

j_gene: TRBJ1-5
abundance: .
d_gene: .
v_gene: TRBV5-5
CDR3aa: CASSPYLVTSVQPQHF
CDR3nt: TGTGCCAGCAGCCCCTACCTCGTTACAAGTGTTCAGCCCCAGCATTTT

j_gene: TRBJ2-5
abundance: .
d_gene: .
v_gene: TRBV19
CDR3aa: CASNTGPRETQYF
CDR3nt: TGTGCCAGTAACACGGGACCGCGGGAGACCCAGTACTTC

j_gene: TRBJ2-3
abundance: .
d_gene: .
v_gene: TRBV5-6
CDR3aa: CASSLRRLIPGASTDTQYF
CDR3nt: TGTGCCAGCAGCTTGCGCAGACTCATCCCGGGAGCTAGCACAGATACGCAGTATTTT

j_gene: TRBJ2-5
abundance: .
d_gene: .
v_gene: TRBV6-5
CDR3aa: CASSYSSNRETQYF
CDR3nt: TGTGCCAGCAGTTACTCTTCCAACCGGGAGACCCAGTACTTC

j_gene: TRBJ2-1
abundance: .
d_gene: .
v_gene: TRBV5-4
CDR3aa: CASSSSGSVDNEQFF
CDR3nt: TGTGCCAGCAGCTCCTCGGGGTCCGTCGACAATGAGCAGTTCTTC

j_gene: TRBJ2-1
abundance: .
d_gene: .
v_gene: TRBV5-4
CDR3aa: CASIQRGSNEQFF
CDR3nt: TGTGCCAGCATCCAAAGAGGGAGCAATGAGCAGTTCTTC

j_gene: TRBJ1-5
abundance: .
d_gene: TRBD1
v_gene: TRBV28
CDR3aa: CASSYTGGADNQPQHF
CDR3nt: TGTGCCAGCAGTTATACAGGGGGCGCGGACAATCAGCCCCAGCATTTT

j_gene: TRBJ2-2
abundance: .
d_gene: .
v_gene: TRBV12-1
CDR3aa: CASSSGTSSQRNTGELFF
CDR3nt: TGTGCCAGCAGCTCCGGGACTAGCTCTCAAAGGAACACCGGGGAGCTGTTTTTT

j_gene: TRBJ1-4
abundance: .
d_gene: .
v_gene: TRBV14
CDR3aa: CASSPDSHEKLFF
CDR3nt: TGTGCCAGCAGCCCTGACTCTCATGAAAAACTGTTTTTT

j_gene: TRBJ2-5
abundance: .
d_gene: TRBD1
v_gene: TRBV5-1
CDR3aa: CASSLFLGTAQETQYF
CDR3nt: TGCGCCAGCAGCTTATTTTTAGGGACAGCACAAGAGACCCAGTACTTC

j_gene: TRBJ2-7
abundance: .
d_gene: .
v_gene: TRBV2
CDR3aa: CASSLGTILYEQYF
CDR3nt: TGTGCCAGCAGTCTAGGGACAATACTCTACGAGCAGTACTTC

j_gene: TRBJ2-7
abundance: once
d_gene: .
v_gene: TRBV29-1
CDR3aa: CSVGGGSYEQYF
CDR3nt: TGCAGCGTAGGGGGGGGTTCCTACGAGCAGTACTTC

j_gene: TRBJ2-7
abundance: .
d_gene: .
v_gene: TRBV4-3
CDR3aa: CASSQDGRGHYEQYF
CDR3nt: TGCGCCAGCAGCCAAGATGGCCGGGGCCACTACGAGCAGTACTTC

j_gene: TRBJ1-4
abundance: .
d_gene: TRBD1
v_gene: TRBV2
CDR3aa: CASSSGTANEKLFF
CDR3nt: TGTGCCAGCAGTTCCGGGACAGCTAATGAAAAACTGTTTTTT

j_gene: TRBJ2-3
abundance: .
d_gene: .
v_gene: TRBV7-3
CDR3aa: CASSSVNSGYTDTQYF
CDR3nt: TGTGCCAGCAGCTCCGTAAATAGCGGATATACAGATACGCAGTATTTT

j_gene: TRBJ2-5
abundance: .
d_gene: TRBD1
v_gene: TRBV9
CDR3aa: CASSVGPGQALSETQYF
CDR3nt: TGTGCCAGCAGCGTAGGTCCTGGACAGGCACTTTCAGAGACCCAGTACTTC

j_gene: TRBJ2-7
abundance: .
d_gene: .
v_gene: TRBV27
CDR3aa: CASSSNTLLYEQYF
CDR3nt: TGTGCCAGCAGTTCCAACACCCTCCTTTACGAGCAGTACTTC

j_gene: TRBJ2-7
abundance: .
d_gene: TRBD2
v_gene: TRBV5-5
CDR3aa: CASSLGSLAGVYEQYF
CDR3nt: TGTGCCAGCAGCTTGGGTTCGTTAGCGGGTGTCTACGAGCAGTACTTC

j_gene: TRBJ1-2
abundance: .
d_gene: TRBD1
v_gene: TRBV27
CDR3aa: CASTLRGTVPLGNYGYTF
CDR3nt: TGTGCCAGCACCCTTAGGGGGACAGTCCCCTTGGGGAACTATGGCTACACCTTC